A single sample gave rise to the 19 T cell receptor beta chains below, sequenced in a study of T cell repertoires in cytomegalovirus infection (dated by TCRdb to about 2019). Instrument on record: Illumina HiSeq 1500. The public sequencing data were trimmed at Q25 with fastp and processed into clonotypes with MiXCR by TCRdb, which kept only in-frame beta chains. One record per CDR3 amino acid sequence lists the most common genes and DNA. Present in this sample are around 530,000 distinct CDR3 sequences, about 26% of which were seen just once. The ten most abundant clones make up approximately 13% of the sample. The specimen sequenced was PBMCs. These receptors were collected from a human donor in good health (CMV status not recorded). Some clones in this sample may be carry-over from other donors' samples.

This clonotype has just a few counts. The chain has TRBV7-9 and TRBJ2-3, with 13 bases that match TRBD2. Germline trimming cut 5 bases from V and 2 bases from J; bases unmatched to any gene: 7. There are 17 residues in the CDR3. In germline, CDR1 is SEHNR, CDR2 FQNEAQ (reference sequence). The CDR3 loop is CASSARTSGSLTDTQYF. DNA for the CDR3: TGTGCCAGCAGCGCCCGGACTAGCGGGAGTCTCACAGATACGCAGTATTTT. The full variable domain, rest sourced from reference TRBV7-9 and TRBJ2-3, is DTGVSQNPRHKITKRGQNVTFRCDPISEHNRLYWYRQTLGQGPEFLTYFQNEAQLEKSRLLSDRFSAERPKGSFSTLEIQRTEQGDSAMYLCASSARTSGSLTDTQYFGPGTRLTVL.

Only a few counts were recorded for this clonotype. As DNA, the CDR3 is TGTGCCAGCAGCTACCTCCCCGCTTCGGGAGGGCAAGAGACCCAGTACTTC. It translates to CASSYLPASGGQETQYF. This sequence joins TRBV7-6 and TRBJ2-5, with 8 bases fitting TRBD2. The CDR3 length is 17 residues. Unmatched junction bases numbered 12, after V lost 4 bases and J lost 2 bases. In germline, CDR1 is SGHVS, CDR2 FNYEAQ.

This chain links TRBV12-3 or TRBV12-4 with TRBJ2-3; TRBD2 aligns across 8 bases. There are 15 residues in the CDR3. Losses at the gene ends were 0 bases for V and 4 bases for J; bases not matched to a gene: 3. The CDR3 region has the DNA TGTGCCAGCAGTTTAGCATTACTAGCGGCAGATACGCAGTATTTT. Protein: CASSLALLAADTQYF.

The chain is built from TRBV5-1 and TRBJ2-3; D gene ambiguous. This CDR3 is built from 15 residues. The germline CDR1 and CDR2 sequences are SGHRS and YFSETQ. Trimming removed 4 bases from V and 0 bases from J, with 12 bases in between. CDR3 in DNA: TGCGCCAGCAGCATCTTGGGGAAGAGCACAGATACGCAGTATTTT. Residues: CASSILGKSTDTQYF.

This clonotype was counted ten times or more. V usage is TRBV10-3 and J usage is TRBJ1-2, with D unresolved. Germline V gene lookup returns CDR1 ENHRY and CDR2 SYGVKD. The CDR3 has 12 amino acids. With 3 bases removed from V and 5 bases from J, the gap between germline ends came to 7 bases. The CDR3 DNA reads as TGTGCCATCAGTGATGGGCAGTATGGCTACACCTTC. Amino acids: CAISDGQYGYTF.

This clonotype occurred a few times. The chain joins TRBV6-5 to TRBJ2-5; 13 bases are a match to TRBD2. This CDR3 spans 14 amino acids. Germline values: CDR1 MNHEY, CDR2 SVGAGI. J lost 5 bases, V lost 8 bases, and 5 bases had no gene match. CDR3 amino acids: CASGLAGVLETQYF. The CDR3 region has the DNA TGTGCCAGCGGACTAGCGGGAGTTTTGGAGACCCAGTACTTC.

The V and J genes are TRBV19 and TRBJ2-4; tentatively, D is TRBD1 (5 bases). Germline loops: CDR1 LNHDA, CDR2 SQIVND (reference sequence). The CDR3 is 14 amino acids. With 7 bases removed from V and 9 bases from J, the gap between germline ends came to 19 bases. The CDR3 spells CASTRVGQGGIQYF. The DNA of the CDR3 is TGTGCCAGTACTAGGGTTGGGCAGGGTGGCATTCAGTACTTC.

This clonotype was observed a handful of times. This chain uses TRBV5-4 with TRBJ1-1, with 7 bases that match TRBD1. CDR3 length: 14 amino acids. Germline values: CDR1 SGHNT, CDR2 YYREEE (reference sequence). With V trimmed by 4 bases and J by 3 bases, 6 bases remained unmatched. DNA for the CDR3: TGTGCCAGCAGCCGGGGACAGACCTACACTGAAGCTTTCTTT. It encodes CASSRGQTYTEAFF. The full variable domain, rest sourced from reference TRBV5-4 and TRBJ1-1, is ETGVTQSPTHLIKTRGQQVTLRCSSQSGHNTVSWYQQALGQGPQFIFQYYREEENGRGNFPPRFSGLQFPNYSSELNVNALELDDSALYLCASSRGQTYTEAFFGQGTRLTVV.

V is TRBV19 and J is TRBJ1-1; D is unresolved. The V and J ends lost 3 bases and 10 bases respectively, with 18 bases between them. Looked up from germline, CDR1 is LNHDA and CDR2 is SQIVND (reference sequence). The CDR3 totals 14 residues. The CDR3 here is CASSIGNRRSGAFF. In DNA form, the CDR3 reads TGTGCCAGTAGTATTGGAAATAGAAGGTCTGGAGCTTTCTTT.

The genes are TRBV10-3 and TRBJ1-1; tentatively, D is TRBD1 (5 bases). V lost 6 bases, J lost 5 bases, and 19 bases lay in between. Germline V CDR1 and CDR2: ENHRY, SYGVKD. This CDR3 region has 15 residues. The CDR3 sequence is CAIRTSSRGVTEAFF. Here the CDR3 DNA reads TGTGCCATCAGGACCTCATCCCGGGGGGTGACTGAAGCTTTCTTT.

The chain employs TRBV5-1 and TRBJ1-4, with 8 bases that match TRBD1. V trimming: 4 bases; J trimming: 2 bases; junction bases outside the gene matches: 10. Germline-derived CDR1 and CDR2 are SGHRS and YFSETQ. The CDR3 length is 17 residues. CDR3 nucleotides: TGCGCCAGCAGCGTCGGGACAGGCCTCTACACTAATGAAAAACTGTTTTTT. Translated, it gives CASSVGTGLYTNEKLFF.

In its sample, this clonotype was seen many times. This chain links TRBV11-2 with TRBJ2-1; TRBD1 agrees at 9 bases. Trimming took 0 bases from V and 4 from J; bases not matched to a gene: 1. CDR3 length: 15 amino acids. Germline V gives CDR1 SGHAT, CDR2 FQNNGV. The CDR3 is CASSLEGQGYNEQFF. CDR3 nucleotides: TGTGCCAGCAGCTTAGAGGGACAGGGTTACAATGAGCAGTTCTTC.

This clonotype was picked up a small number of times. This chain joins TRBV14 and TRBJ2-1; 9 bases agree with TRBD2. V was pared by 6 bases and J by 4 bases, with 10 bases of the junction left unmatched. This CDR3 is 16 amino acids long. The germline gives CDR1 SGHDN, CDR2 FVKESK. The CDR3 DNA sequence: TGTGCCAGCAGTAGATATAGCGGGAGTACATACAATGAGCAGTTCTTC. Translation gives CASSRYSGSTYNEQFF. The full variable domain, completed using reference TRBV14 and TRBJ2-1, is EAGVTQFPSHSVIEKGQTVTLRCDPISGHDNLYWYRRVMGKEIKFLLHFVKESKQDESGMPNNRFLAERTGGTYSTLKVQPAELEDSGVYFCASSRYSGSTYNEQFFGPGTRLTVL.

The table lists this clonotype with a few counts. The CDR3 DNA follows: TGTGCCTGGACTAGCGGGAGGGCCGGGGAGACCCAGTACTTC. Residues: CAWTSGRAGETQYF. The chain combines TRBV30 with TRBJ2-5; 12 bases align to TRBD2. The germline gives CDR1 GTSNPN, CDR2 SVGIG (reference sequence). V dropped 4 bases and J dropped 5; count of bases not matched to a gene: 5. The CDR3 is 14 residues long.

The chain uses TRBV20-1 and TRBJ2-5; the match to TRBD2 covers 8 bases. Germline-derived CDR1 and CDR2 are DFQATT and SNEGSKA (reference sequence). Trimming cost V 6 bases and J 5 bases; bases outside gene matches: 11. CDR3 length equals 14 residues. The CDR3 DNA sequence: TGCAGTGCCAATGACGGGAGGGCCGGGGAGACCCAGTACTTC. This codes for CSANDGRAGETQYF.

The chain is built from TRBV20-1 and TRBJ2-5; 11 nucleotides agree with TRBD2. Germline values: CDR1 DFQATT, CDR2 SNEGSKA (reference sequence). CDR3 length: 13 residues. J lost 3 bases, V lost 6 bases, and 3 bases had no gene match. In DNA form, the CDR3 reads TGCAGTGCGACGGGACTAGCGGAAGAGACCCAGTACTTC. Amino acid sequence: CSATGLAEETQYF.

The chain couples TRBV27 to TRBJ1-2; D gene unclear. Per the germline V gene, CDR1 is MNHEY and CDR2 is SMNVEV (reference sequence). Trimming took 5 bases from V and 4 from J, leaving 14 bases between them. The CDR3 extends over 14 amino acids. The CDR3: CASSRRADLYGYTF. As DNA, the CDR3 is TGTGCCAGCAGTCGCCGAGCGGACCTCTATGGCTACACCTTC.

The CDR3 sequence is CASSSGLAGGDADTQYF. In DNA form, the CDR3 reads TGCGCCAGCAGCTCCGGACTAGCGGGAGGAGACGCAGATACGCAGTATTTT. V gene TRBV5-1 combines with J gene TRBJ2-3, with 14 bases fitting TRBD2. Germline CDR1 is SGHRS and CDR2 is YFSETQ. V lost 3 bases to trimming and J lost 4 bases; unmatched junction nucleotides: 7. The CDR3 is 17 residues long.

J is TRBJ1-5 and V is TRBV4-3; D is undetermined. V shed 4 bases and J shed 2 bases, with 9 bases lying between them. This CDR3 is 14 amino acids long. The germline V gene has CDR1 LGHNA and CDR2 YSLEER. The CDR3: CASSRPTGNQPQHF. For the CDR3, the DNA is TGCGCCAGCAGCCGCCCGACGGGCAATCAGCCCCAGCATTTT.